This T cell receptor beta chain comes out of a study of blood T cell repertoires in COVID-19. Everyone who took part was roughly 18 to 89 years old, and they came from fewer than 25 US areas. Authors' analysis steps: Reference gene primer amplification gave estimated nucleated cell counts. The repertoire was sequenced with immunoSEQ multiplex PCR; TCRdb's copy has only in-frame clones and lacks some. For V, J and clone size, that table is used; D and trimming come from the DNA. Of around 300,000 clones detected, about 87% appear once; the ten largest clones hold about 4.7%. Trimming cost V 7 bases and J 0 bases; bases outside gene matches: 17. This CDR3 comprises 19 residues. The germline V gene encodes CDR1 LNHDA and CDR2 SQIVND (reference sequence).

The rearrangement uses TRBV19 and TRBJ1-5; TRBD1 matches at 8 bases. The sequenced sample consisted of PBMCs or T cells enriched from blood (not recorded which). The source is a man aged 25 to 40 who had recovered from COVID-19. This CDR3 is CASMRVLVSDRASNQPQHF. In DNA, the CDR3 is TGTGCCAGTATGAGGGTTTTGGTTTCGGACAGGGCTAGCAATCAGCCCCAGCATTTT.